This TCR beta chain appears in the sequencing data of a study of CD8+ T cells in alopecia areata. Study at large: Tofacitinib therapy took 6 to 18 months; 6 months off drug came after.

Treatment here: oral pan-JAK inhibitor, 5-10 mg twice daily. A word on this clone: Its antigen remains unknown.

It was cDNA, reverse transcribed from extracted RNA, that served as the sequencing template. Produced via immunoSEQ multiplex PCR; TCRdb's table is partial and in-frame only. Counted here are 150,000 to 200,000 clones, roughly 58% occurring once; the ten biggest clones make up approximately 16%. Regarding the study as a whole: Relative to normal scalp, lesional scalp, especially alopecia totalis/universalis, showed higher clonality.

CDR1 and CDR2 (germline): MNHEY, SVGAGI. The CDR3 totals 13 residues. V was trimmed by 6 bases and J by 7 bases, leaving 15 bases between them. The rearrangement joins TRBV6-5 to TRBJ2-5; D tentatively reads TRBD1 or TRBD2 (6 bases each). This material consisted of CD4+ T cells sorted from blood, taken between weeks 55 and 70, from a patient treated with tofacitinib. The sequence was collected from a human donor with alopecia areata. This CDR3 reads CASRKGGRGTQYF. In DNA form, the CDR3 reads TGTGCCAGCAGAAAGGGGGGACGGGGGACCCAGTACTTC.